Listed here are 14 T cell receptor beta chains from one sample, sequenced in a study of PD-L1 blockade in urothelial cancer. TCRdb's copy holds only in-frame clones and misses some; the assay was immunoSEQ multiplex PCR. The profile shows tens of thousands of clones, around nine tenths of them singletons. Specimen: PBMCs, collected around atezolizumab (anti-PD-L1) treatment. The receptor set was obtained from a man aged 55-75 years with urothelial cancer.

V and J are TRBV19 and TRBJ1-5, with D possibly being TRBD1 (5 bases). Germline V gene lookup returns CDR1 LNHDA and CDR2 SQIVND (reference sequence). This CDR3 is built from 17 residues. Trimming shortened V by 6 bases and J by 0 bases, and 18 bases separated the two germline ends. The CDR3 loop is CASRGGGGRLSNQPQHF. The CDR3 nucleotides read TGTGCCAGTAGGGGAGGCGGGGGACGCCTTAGCAATCAGCCCCAGCATTTT.

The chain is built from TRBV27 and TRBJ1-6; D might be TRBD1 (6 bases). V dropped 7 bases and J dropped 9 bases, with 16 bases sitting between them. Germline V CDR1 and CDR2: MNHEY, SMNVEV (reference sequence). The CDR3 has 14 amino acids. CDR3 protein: CASTSQGSISPLHF. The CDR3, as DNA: TGTGCCAGCACGTCACAGGGTTCGATTTCACCCCTCCACTTT.

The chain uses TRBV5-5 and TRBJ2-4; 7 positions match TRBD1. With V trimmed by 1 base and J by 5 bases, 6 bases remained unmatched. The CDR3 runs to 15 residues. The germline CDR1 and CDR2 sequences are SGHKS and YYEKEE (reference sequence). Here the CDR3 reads CASSLTHRGENIQYF. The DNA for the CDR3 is TGTGCCAGCAGCTTGACTCACAGGGGTGAAAACATTCAGTACTTC.

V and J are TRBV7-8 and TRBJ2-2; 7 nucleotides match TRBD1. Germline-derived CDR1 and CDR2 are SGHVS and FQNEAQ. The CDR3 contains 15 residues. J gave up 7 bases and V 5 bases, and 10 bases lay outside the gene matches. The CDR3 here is CASSTRQGLVGELFF. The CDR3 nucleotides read TGTGCCAGCAGCACGAGACAGGGTTTGGTCGGGGAGCTGTTTTTT.

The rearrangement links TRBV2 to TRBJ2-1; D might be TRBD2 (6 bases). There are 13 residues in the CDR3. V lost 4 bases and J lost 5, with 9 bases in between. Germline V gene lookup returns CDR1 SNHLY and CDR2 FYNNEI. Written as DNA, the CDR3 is TGTGCCAGCAGTGCGACTAGAGACAATGAGCAGTTCTTC. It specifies CASSATRDNEQFF. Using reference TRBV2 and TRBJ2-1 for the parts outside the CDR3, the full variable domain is EPEVTQTPSHQVTQMGQEVILRCVPISNHLYFYWYRQILGQKVEFLVSFYNNEISEKSEIFDDQFSVERPDGSNFTLKIRSTKLEDSAMYFCASSATRDNEQFFGPGTRLTVL.

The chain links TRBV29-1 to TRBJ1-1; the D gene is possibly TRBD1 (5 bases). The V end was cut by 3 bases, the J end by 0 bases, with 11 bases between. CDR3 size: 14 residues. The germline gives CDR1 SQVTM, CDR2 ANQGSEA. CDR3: CSVDSPGMNTEAFF. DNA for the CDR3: TGCAGCGTTGATAGTCCAGGGATGAACACTGAAGCTTTCTTT. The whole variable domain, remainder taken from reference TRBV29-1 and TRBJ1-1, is SAVISQKPSRDICQRGTSLTIQCQVDSQVTMMFWYRQQPGQSLTLIATANQGSEATYESGFVIDKFPISRPNLTFSTLTVSNMSPEDSSIYLCSVDSPGMNTEAFFGQGTRLTVV.

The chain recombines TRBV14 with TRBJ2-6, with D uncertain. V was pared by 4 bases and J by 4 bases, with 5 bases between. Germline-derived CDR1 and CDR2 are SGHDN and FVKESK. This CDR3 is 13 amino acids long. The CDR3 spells CASSPFGANVLTF. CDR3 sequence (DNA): TGTGCCAGCAGCCCCTTCGGGGCCAACGTCCTGACTTTC.

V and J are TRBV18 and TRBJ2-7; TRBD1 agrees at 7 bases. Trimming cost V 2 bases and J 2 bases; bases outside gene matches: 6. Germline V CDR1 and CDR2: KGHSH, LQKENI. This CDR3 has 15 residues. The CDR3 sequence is CASSPTGQATYEQYF. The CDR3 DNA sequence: TGTGCCAGCTCACCAACAGGACAGGCTACCTACGAGCAGTACTTC. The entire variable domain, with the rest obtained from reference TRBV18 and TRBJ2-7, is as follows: NAGVMQNPRHLVRRRGQEARLRCSPMKGHSHVYWYRQLPEEGLKFMVYLQKENIIDESGMPKERFSAEFPKEGPSILRIQQVVRGDSAAYFCASSPTGQATYEQYFGPGTRLTVT.

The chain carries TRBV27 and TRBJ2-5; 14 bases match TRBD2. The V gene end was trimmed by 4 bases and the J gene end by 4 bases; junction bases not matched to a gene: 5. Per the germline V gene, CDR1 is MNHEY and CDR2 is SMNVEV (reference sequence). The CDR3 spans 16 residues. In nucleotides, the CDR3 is TGTGCCAGCAGTTCCAAGACTAGCGGGGGGGGAGAGACCCAGTACTTC. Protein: CASSSKTSGGGETQYF.

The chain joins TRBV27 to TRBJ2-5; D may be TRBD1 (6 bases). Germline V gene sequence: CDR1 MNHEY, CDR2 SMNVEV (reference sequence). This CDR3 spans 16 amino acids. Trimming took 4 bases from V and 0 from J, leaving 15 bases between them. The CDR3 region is CASSSSGGLYQETQYF. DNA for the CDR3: TGTGCCAGCAGTTCTTCTGGGGGCCTGTACCAAGAGACCCAGTACTTC.

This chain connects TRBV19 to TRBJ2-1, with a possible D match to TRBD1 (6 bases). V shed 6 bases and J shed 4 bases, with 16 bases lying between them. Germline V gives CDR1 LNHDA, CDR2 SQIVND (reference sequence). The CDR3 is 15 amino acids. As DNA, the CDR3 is TGTGCCAGTAGCCGCTTAGGGGGTCCGTACAATGAGCAGTTCTTC. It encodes CASSRLGGPYNEQFF.

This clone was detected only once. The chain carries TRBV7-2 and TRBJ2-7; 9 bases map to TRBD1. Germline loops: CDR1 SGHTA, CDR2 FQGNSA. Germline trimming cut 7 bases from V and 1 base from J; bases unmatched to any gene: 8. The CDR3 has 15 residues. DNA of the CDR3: TGTGCCAGCACCTCGACCGGGACAGGGTCCTACGAGCAGTACTTC. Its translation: CASTSTGTGSYEQYF.

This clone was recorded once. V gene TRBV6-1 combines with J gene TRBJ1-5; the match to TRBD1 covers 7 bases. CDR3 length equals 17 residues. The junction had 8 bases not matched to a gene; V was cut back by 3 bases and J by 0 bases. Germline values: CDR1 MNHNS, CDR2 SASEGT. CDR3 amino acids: CASSDNPTGISNQPQHF. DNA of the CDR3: TGTGCCAGCAGTGACAACCCGACAGGGATTAGCAATCAGCCCCAGCATTTT.

The CDR3 sequence is CASSYSTGRSPLHF. For the CDR3, the DNA is TGTGCCAGCAGTTACTCGACAGGGAGGTCACCCCTCCACTTT. The rearrangement uses TRBV6-5 and TRBJ1-6, with TRBD1 identical over 7 bases. V gave up 0 bases and J gave up 10 bases; unmatched junction bases: 3. This CDR3 is 14 amino acids long. CDR1 and CDR2 (germline): MNHEY, SVGAGI.